The TCR beta chain under discussion was sequenced for a study of blood T cell repertoires in COVID-19. Study details: Italy, Spain and the United States were the sources of the convalescent and acute COVID-19 samples. In each case, the material was cDNA or gDNA derived from T cells, B-cell-depleted T cells, or PBMCs.

In the source study's methods: Scientists estimated how many nucleated cells there were by amplifying reference gene primers. The data were produced by immunoSEQ multiplex PCR, yet TCRdb's version contains in-frame clones alone and is incomplete. Clone size and V and J calls were adopted from that table, with D and trimming inferred from the DNA. The data show about 300,000 clones, with around 86% seen just once and roughly 1.6% held by the top ten. The V and J ends lost 0 bases and 4 bases respectively, with 9 bases between them. The CDR3 covers 15 residues. The germline gives CDR1 LNHNV, CDR2 YYDKDF (reference sequence).

J is TRBJ1-4 and V is TRBV15; D remains unclear. This TCR came from a woman aged 45-59 years with acute or convalescent COVID-19. The sequencing input was peripheral blood. The CDR3 nucleotides are TGTGCCACCAGCAGAGATGGCGGAGATAATGAAAAACTGTTTTTT. Residues: CATSRDGGDNEKLFF.